This passage covers 15 T cell receptor beta chains from one sample sequenced in a study of T cell clonality in common variable immunodeficiency. Sequencing was performed with immunoSEQ multiplex PCR; in TCRdb, only in-frame clones are kept and a portion is missing. Recorded here are about 47,000 clones, with no singletons, and the ten leading clones hold 5% to 6.5%. The sample consisted of peripheral blood mononuclear cells. The receptors here all came from a person between 18 and 75 years old in good health.

This clone turned up a few times. This CDR3 is CASSILAGDNEQFF. The CDR3 bases that were read are TGTGCCAGTAGTATCCTAGCGGGGGACAATGAG. This chain uses TRBV19 with TRBJ2-1; 10 positions match TRBD2. The read terminates 3 residues before the CDR3 end, so the remaining end is supplied by the germline J gene. The CDR3 spans 14 residues. CDR1 LNHDA and CDR2 SQIVND come from the germline V gene (reference sequence). V trimming: 3 bases; J trimming: 5 bases; junction bases outside the gene matches: 1.

This clone was detected many times. The read comes to an end 3 residues before the CDR3 does, leaving the germline J gene to fill in the end. The genes are TRBV29-1 and TRBJ2-7; 7 positions agree with TRBD2. CDR3 length: 12 amino acids. Germline values: CDR1 SQVTM, CDR2 ANQGSEA. Trimming removed 0 bases from V and 5 bases from J; junction bases left unmatched: 1. CDR3 loop: CSVEDGTNEQYF. The CDR3 bases that were read are TGCAGCGTTGAAGATGGGACTAACGAG.

This clone appeared many times. The CDR3 extends 3 residues past the end of the read, so its final part is completed from the germline J gene. The rearrangement links TRBV10-3 to TRBJ1-6, with 8 bases fitting TRBD1. Germline V lookup: CDR1 ENHRY, CDR2 SYGVKD. The CDR3 totals 16 residues. J was trimmed by 6 bases and V by 9 bases; bases with no gene match: 13. The CDR3 DNA, read in part, is TGTGCCATATCGGGACAGGCACTTTCCGTTAATTCACCC. This gives the protein CAISGQALSVNSP. The whole CDR3 protein reads CAISGQALSVNSPLHF.

This clone was observed many times. The read terminates 3 residues before the CDR3 end, so the remaining end is supplied by the germline J gene. This sequence joins TRBV6-2 or TRBV6-3 and TRBJ1-4; D possibly corresponds to TRBD1 (6 bases). Germline CDR1 is MNHEY and CDR2 is SVGEGT. CDR3 length: 15 amino acids. V lost 6 bases and J 8 bases, leaving 19 bases between the germline ends. Incomplete CDR3 DNA: TGTGCCAGCAGGTCTACAGGAGGGGGAGGGGAAAAA. It is translated as CASRSTGGGGEK. The whole CDR3 is CASRSTGGGGEKLFF.

The table lists this clone with many counts. The read falls 3 residues short of the CDR3 end, and the missing part is taken from the germline J gene. This chain connects TRBV20-1 to TRBJ1-4; TRBD1 agrees at 8 bases. The CDR3 sequence is 15 residues long. V lost 1 base, J lost 8 bases, and 9 bases stayed unmatched. Germline-derived CDR1 and CDR2 are DFQATT and SNEGSKA (reference sequence). This chain's CDR3 is CSARVGSRTGEKLFF. CDR3 DNA (partial): TGCAGTGCTAGAGTAGGTTCAAGGACAGGGGAAAAA.

This clone occurred many times. The read terminates 3 residues ahead of where the CDR3 ends, so the germline J gene completes it. The rearrangement joins TRBV23-1 to TRBJ2-4; D may be TRBD1 or TRBD2 (6 bases each). TRBV23-1 qualifies as an ORF whose function is uncertain. The CDR3 contains 21 residues. Trimming cost V 0 bases and J 1 base, with 25 bases left between them. The CDR3 bases that were read are TGCGCCAGCAGTCAATCGAAGGAGGGGGACCCCCCCCTTAAGGCCAAAAACATT. Translating gives CASSQSKEGDPPLKAKNI. The whole CDR3 sequence is CASSQSKEGDPPLKAKNIQYF.

In its sample, this clone was seen many times. Read data end 3 residues before the CDR3 end; the end is taken from the germline J gene. This sequence joins TRBV20-1 and TRBJ1-2; TRBD1 might be the D (6 bases). CDR1 and CDR2 from the germline V gene are DFQATT and SNEGSKA (reference sequence). The length of the CDR3 is 16 residues. CDR3 sequence reads: CSARDQWGGDTDTYTF. CDR3 DNA (partial): TGCAGTGCTAGAGATCAATGGGGGGGCGACACAGATACC.

This clone has at least ten counts. The read comes to an end 3 residues before the CDR3 does, leaving the germline J gene to fill in the end. The J gene is TRBJ2-7, the V gene TRBV18; D might be TRBD1 (6 bases). The CDR3 is made up of 14 amino acids. Germline assignment: CDR1 KGHSH and CDR2 LQKENI. The germline V and J ends were trimmed by 4 bases and 3 bases, with 13 bases remaining between them. The CDR3 is CASSLRTDDYEQYF. CDR3 bases read: TGTGCCAGCTCACTCCGGACAGACGACTACGAG.

This clone was seen only a few times. The read terminates 3 residues before the CDR3 end, so the remaining end is supplied by the germline J gene. The chain recombines TRBV2 with TRBJ2-3, with 8 bases identical to TRBD1. Germline values: CDR1 SNHLY, CDR2 FYNNEI. The CDR3 contains 15 residues. The sequenced CDR3 bases are TGTGCCAGCTCTTTCGAGACAGGGGTGCTTCAGCCG. This encodes CASSFETGVLQP. The whole CDR3 protein is CASSFETGVLQPQYF.

This clone appeared many times. The sequenced fragment ends 3 residues before the CDR3 boundary, so the rest is inferred from the germline J gene. The J gene is TRBJ1-2, the V gene TRBV6-2 or TRBV6-3; D is perhaps TRBD1 (6 bases). The CDR3 consists of 17 residues. Germline-derived CDR1 and CDR2 are MNHEY and SVGEGT. V was trimmed by 0 bases and J by 7 bases, leaving 21 bases between them. CDR3 sequence reads: CASSYSGAGASSFGYTF. The CDR3 bases that were read are TGTGCCAGCAGTTACTCGGGGGCGGGAGCCTCCTCGTTTGGC.

In its sample, this clone was seen many times. Coverage ceases 3 residues before the CDR3 finishes, and the germline J gene fills in the end. The V gene is TRBV18, the J gene TRBJ1-4; no clear D gene. Between the trimmed V and J ends, which lost 6 bases and 7 bases, there was a span of 12 bases. The length of the CDR3 is 13 residues. Germline V gives CDR1 KGHSH, CDR2 LQKENI. The CDR3 spells CASSGSAPEKLFF. The covered CDR3 bases are TGTGCCAGCTCCGGTTCTGCCCCTGAAAAA.

This clone was picked up many times. CDR3 DNA (partial): TGTGCCAGTAAGGACAGTGGAGGGCTCACTGAA. Its translation is CASKDSGGLTE. The complete CDR3 reads CASKDSGGLTEAFF. The chain links TRBV19 to TRBJ1-1; D might be TRBD1 (6 bases). Read data end 3 residues before the CDR3 end; the end is taken from the germline J gene. Germline values: CDR1 LNHDA, CDR2 SQIVND (reference sequence). V lost 7 bases and J 4 bases, leaving 16 bases between the germline ends. This CDR3 contains 14 residues.

This clone showed up many times. The read terminates 3 residues ahead of where the CDR3 ends, so the germline J gene completes it. The chain links TRBV7-8 to TRBJ2-3; TRBD1 matches 8 bases. CDR1 SGHVS and CDR2 FQNEAQ come from the germline V gene. The trim removed 4 bases at V and 3 bases at J, leaving 12 bases unmatched. The CDR3 is made up of 17 amino acids. The DNA read from the CDR3 is TGTGCCAGCAGCTACCTGGCCCAGGGGGCTGCAACAGATACG. Encoded protein: CASSYLAQGAATDT. In full, the CDR3 reads CASSYLAQGAATDTQYF.

On this clone: Read sequence stops 3 residues before the CDR3 end, and the germline J gene provides the missing end. The chain has TRBV18 and TRBJ1-1; TRBD1 might be the D (6 bases). The CDR3 is made up of 17 amino acids. Germline lookup yields CDR1 KGHSH and CDR2 LQKENI. V lost 3 bases, J lost 4 bases, and 21 bases lay in between. The covered CDR3 bases are TGTGCCAGCTCACCCCTCAAGGGGGGGCAAGGGGGCACTGAA. Translated: CASSPLKGGQGGTE. The full-length CDR3 reads as CASSPLKGGQGGTEAFF.

This clone came up many times. The read gets to within 3 residues of the CDR3 end, and the germline J gene fills in the rest. The rearrangement joins TRBV19 to TRBJ2-5, with TRBD1 as a possible D gene (5 bases). Germline CDR1 LNHDA, CDR2 SQIVND (reference sequence). The V gene lost 6 bases and the J gene lost 4 bases, with 9 bases spanning the gap. This CDR3 is built from 12 residues. This CDR3 is CASRQAGETQYF. Incomplete CDR3 DNA: TGTGCCAGTAGACAGGCAGGAGAGACC.